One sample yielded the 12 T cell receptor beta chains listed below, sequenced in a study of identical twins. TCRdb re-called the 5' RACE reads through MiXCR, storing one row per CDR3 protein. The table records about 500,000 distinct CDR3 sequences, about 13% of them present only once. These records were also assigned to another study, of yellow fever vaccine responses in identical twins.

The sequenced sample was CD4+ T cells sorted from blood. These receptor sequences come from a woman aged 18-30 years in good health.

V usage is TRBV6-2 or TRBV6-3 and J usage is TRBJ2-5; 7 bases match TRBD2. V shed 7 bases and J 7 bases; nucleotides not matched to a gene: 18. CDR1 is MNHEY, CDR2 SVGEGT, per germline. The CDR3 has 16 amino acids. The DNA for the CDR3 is TGTGCCAGCACCTACAGGTCTAGCGGAGGGCCGGGGACCCAGTACTTC. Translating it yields CASTYRSSGGPGTQYF.

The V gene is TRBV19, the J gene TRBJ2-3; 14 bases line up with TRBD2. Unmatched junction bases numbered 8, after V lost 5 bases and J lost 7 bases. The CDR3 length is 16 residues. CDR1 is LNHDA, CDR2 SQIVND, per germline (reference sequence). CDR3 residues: CASSLGTSGGKNTQYF. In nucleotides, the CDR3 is TGTGCCAGTAGTCTTGGGACTAGCGGGGGTAAAAATACGCAGTATTTT. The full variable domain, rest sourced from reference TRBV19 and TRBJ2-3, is DGGITQSPKYLFRKEGQNVTLSCEQNLNHDAMYWYRQDPGQGLRLIYYSQIVNDFQKGDIAEGYSVSREKKESFPLTVTSAQKNPTAFYLCASSLGTSGGKNTQYFGPGTRLTVL.

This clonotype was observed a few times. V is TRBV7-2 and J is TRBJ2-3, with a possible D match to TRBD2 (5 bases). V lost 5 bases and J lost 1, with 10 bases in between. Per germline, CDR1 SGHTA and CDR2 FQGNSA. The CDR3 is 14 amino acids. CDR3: CASSRNGGTDTQYF. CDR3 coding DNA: TGTGCCAGCAGCAGGAACGGGGGCACAGATACGCAGTATTTT.

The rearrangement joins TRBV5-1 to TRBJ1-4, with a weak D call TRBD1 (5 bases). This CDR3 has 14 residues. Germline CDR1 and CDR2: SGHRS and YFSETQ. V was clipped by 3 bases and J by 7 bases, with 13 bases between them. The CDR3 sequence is CASSSYDGAEKLFF. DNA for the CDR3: TGCGCCAGCAGCTCCTACGACGGGGCTGAAAAACTGTTTTTT.

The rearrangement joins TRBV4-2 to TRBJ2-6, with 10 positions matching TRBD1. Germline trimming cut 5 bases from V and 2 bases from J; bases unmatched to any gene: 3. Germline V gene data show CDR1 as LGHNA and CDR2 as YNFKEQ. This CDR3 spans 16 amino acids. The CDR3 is CASSRQGATGANVLTF. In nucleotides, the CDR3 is TGTGCCAGCAGCAGACAGGGGGCTACTGGGGCCAACGTCCTGACTTTC.

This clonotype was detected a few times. The CDR3 reads CASRPSRDAEAFF. CDR3 DNA: TGTGCCAGCAGACCCAGCCGGGACGCTGAAGCTTTCTTT. This chain joins TRBV2 and TRBJ1-1; D perhaps matches TRBD1 (5 bases). V shed 6 bases and J shed 6 bases, with 14 bases lying between them. CDR3 length: 13 amino acids. In germline, CDR1 is SNHLY, CDR2 FYNNEI.

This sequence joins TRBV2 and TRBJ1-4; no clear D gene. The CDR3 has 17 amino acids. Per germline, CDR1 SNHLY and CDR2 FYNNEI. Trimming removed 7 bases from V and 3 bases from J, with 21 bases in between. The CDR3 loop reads CASKRSGLLAANEKLFF. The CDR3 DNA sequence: TGTGCCAGCAAGAGGAGCGGACTCCTCGCTGCTAATGAAAAACTGTTTTTT. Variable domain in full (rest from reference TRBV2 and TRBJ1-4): EPEVTQTPSHQVTQMGQEVILRCVPISNHLYFYWYRQILGQKVEFLVSFYNNEISEKSEIFDDQFSVERPDGSNFTLKIRSTKLEDSAMYFCASKRSGLLAANEKLFFGSGTQLSVL.

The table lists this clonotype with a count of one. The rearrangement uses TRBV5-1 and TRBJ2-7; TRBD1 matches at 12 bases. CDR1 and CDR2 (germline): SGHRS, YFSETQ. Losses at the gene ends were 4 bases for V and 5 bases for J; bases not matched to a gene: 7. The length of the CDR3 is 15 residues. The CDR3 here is CASSLGGQGANEQYF. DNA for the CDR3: TGCGCCAGCAGCCTGGGGGGACAGGGGGCGAACGAGCAGTACTTC.

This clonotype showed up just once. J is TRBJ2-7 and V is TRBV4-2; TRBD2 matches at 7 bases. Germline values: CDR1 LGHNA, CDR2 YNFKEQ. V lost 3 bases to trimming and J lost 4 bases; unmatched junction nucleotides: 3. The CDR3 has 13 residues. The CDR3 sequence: CASSQTSRYEQYF. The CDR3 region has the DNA TGTGCCAGCAGCCAGACTAGCAGGTACGAGCAGTACTTC.

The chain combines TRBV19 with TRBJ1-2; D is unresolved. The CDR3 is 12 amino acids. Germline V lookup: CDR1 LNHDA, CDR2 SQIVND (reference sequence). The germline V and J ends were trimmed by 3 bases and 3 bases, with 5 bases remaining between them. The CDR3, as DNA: TGTGCCAGTAGTATGTATCACTATGGCTACACCTTC. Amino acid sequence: CASSMYHYGYTF.

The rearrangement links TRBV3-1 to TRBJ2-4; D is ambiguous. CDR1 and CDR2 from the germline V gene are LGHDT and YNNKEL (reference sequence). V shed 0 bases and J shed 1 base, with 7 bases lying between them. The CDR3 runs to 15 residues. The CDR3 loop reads CASSQDRSAKNIQYF. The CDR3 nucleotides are TGTGCCAGCAGCCAAGATCGGAGTGCCAAAAACATTCAGTACTTC.

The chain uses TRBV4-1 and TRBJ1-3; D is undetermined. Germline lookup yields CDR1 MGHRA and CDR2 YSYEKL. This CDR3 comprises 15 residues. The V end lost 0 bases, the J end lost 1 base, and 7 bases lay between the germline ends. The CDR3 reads CASSQERASGNTIYF. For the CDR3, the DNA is TGCGCCAGCAGCCAAGAGAGGGCTTCTGGAAACACCATATATTTT.